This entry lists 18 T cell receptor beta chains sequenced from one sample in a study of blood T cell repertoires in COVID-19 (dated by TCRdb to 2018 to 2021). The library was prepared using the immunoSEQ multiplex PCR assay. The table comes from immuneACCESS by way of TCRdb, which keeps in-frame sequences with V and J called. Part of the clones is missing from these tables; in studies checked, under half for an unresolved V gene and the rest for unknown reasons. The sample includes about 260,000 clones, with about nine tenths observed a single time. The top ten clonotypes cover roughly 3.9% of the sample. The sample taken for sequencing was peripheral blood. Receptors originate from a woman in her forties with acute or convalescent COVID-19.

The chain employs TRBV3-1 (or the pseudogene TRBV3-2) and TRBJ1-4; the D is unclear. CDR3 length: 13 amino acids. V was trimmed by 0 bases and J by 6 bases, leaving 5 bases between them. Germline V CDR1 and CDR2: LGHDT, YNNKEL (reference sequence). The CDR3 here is CASSQELDEKLFF. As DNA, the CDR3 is TGTGCCAGCAGCCAAGAGCTAGATGAAAAACTGTTTTTT.

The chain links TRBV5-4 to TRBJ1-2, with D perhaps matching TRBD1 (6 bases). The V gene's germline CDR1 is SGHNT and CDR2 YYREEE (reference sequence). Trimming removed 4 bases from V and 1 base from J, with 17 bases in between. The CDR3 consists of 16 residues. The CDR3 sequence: CASSPPVAGVNYGYTF. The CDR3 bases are TGTGCCAGCAGCCCTCCCGTGGCAGGGGTTAACTATGGCTACACCTTC.

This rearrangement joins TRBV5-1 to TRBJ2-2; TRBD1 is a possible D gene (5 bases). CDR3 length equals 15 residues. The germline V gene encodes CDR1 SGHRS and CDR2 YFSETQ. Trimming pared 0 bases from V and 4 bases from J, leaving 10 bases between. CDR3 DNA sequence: TGCGCCAGCAGCTTGGATCCAGGGTCCACCGGGGAGCTGTTTTTT. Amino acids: CASSLDPGSTGELFF.

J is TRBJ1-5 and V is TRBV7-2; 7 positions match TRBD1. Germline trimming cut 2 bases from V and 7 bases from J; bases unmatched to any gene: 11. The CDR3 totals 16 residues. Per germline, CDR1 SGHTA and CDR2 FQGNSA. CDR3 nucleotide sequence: TGTGCCAGCAGCTTATCCCGAATTAGACAGGGCCAGCCCCAGCATTTT. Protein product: CASSLSRIRQGQPQHF.

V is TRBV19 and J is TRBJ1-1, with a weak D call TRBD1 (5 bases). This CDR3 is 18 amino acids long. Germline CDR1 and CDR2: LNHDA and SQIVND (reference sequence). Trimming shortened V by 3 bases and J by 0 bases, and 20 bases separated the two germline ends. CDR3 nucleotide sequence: TGTGCCAGTAGTATTTGGACCGACAGCGCCGGCATGAACACTGAAGCTTTCTTT. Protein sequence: CASSIWTDSAGMNTEAFF.

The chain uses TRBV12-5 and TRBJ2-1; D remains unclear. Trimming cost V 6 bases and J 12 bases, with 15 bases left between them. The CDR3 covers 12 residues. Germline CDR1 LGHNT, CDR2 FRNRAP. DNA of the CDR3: TGTGCTAGTGGATTCCCCGGGTCTGGGCAGTTCTTC. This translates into CASGFPGSGQFF.

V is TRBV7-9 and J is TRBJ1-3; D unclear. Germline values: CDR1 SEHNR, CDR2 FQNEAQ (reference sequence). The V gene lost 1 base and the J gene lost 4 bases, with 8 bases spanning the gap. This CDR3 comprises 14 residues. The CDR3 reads CASSLVQLGNTIYF. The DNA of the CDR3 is TGTGCCAGCAGCTTAGTGCAGTTGGGAAACACCATATATTTT.

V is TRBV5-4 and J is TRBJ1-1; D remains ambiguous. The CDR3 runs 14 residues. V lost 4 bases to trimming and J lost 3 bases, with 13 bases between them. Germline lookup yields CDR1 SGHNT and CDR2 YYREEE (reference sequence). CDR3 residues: CASSPGGIYTEAFF. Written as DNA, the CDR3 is TGTGCCAGCAGCCCAGGCGGGATCTACACTGAAGCTTTCTTT.

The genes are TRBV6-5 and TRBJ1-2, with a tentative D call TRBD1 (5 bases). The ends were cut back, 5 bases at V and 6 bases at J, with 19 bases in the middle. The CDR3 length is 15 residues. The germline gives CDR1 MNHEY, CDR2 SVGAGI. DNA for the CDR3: TGTGCCAGCAGTCAATCTGCGGGGCGTGGGGATGGCTACACCTTC. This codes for CASSQSAGRGDGYTF.

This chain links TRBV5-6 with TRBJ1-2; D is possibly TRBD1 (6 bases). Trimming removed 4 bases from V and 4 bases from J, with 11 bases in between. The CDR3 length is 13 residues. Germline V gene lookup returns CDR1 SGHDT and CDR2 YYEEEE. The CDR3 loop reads CASSLQGSYGYTF. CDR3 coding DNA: TGTGCCAGCAGCCTACAGGGATCCTATGGCTACACCTTC.

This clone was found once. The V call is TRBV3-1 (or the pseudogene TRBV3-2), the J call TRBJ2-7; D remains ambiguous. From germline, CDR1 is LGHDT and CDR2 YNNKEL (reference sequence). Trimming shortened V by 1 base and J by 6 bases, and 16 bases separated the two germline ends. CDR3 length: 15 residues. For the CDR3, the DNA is TGTGCCAGCAGCCAAGGTGGCCAGCCGGGTGGCGAGCAGTACGTC. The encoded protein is CASSQGGQPGGEQYV.

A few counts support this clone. The CDR3 here is CASSMGTTGGTEAFF. The CDR3 nucleotides read TGTGCCAGTAGTATGGGAACAACAGGGGGGACTGAAGCTTTCTTT. The rearrangement links TRBV19 to TRBJ1-1, with TRBD1 matching over 8 bases. V was clipped by 3 bases and J by 5 bases; unmatched bases: 8. The CDR3 runs 15 residues. The germline V gene has CDR1 LNHDA and CDR2 SQIVND (reference sequence).

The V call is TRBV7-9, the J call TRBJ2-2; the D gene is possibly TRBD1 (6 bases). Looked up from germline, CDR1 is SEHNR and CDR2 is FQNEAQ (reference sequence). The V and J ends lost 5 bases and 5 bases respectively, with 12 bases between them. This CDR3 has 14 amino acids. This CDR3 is CASSEQGRTGELFF. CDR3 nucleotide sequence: TGTGCCAGCAGCGAACAGGGAAGAACCGGGGAGCTGTTTTTT.

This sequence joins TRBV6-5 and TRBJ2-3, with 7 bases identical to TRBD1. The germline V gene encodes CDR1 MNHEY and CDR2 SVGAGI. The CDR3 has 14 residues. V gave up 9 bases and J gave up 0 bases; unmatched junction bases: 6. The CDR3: CASLGQLSTDTQYF. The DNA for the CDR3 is TGTGCCAGTTTGGGACAGCTTAGCACAGATACGCAGTATTTT.

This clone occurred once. CDR3 in amino acids: CASSLENGEKLFF. The CDR3 DNA is TGTGCCAGCAGCTTGGAAAACGGTGAAAAACTGTTTTTT. This chain uses TRBV5-6 with TRBJ1-4; D not resolved. With 0 bases removed from V and 7 bases from J, the gap between germline ends came to 7 bases. The CDR3 contains 13 residues. CDR1 and CDR2 (germline): SGHDT, YYEEEE.

CDR3 amino acids: CASSFRFGGRKIYEQYV. CDR3 nucleotides: TGTGCCAGCAGCTTTAGATTTGGTGGCAGGAAAATCTACGAGCAGTACGTC. The rearrangement joins TRBV11-2 to TRBJ2-7; D is ambiguous. The CDR3 extends over 17 amino acids. V was cut by 3 bases and J by 3 bases, with 21 bases left in between. CDR1 and CDR2 from the germline V gene are SGHAT and FQNNGV.

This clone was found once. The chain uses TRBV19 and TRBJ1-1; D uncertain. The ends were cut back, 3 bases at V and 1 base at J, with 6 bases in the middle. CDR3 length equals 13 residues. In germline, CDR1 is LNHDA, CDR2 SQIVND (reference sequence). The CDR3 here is CASSIAENTEAFF. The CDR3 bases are TGTGCCAGTAGTATCGCGGAGAACACTGAAGCTTTCTTT. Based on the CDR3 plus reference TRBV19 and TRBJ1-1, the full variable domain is DGGITQSPKYLFRKEGQNVTLSCEQNLNHDAMYWYRQDPGQGLRLIYYSQIVNDFQKGDIAEGYSVSREKKESFPLTVTSAQKNPTAFYLCASSIAENTEAFFGQGTRLTVV.

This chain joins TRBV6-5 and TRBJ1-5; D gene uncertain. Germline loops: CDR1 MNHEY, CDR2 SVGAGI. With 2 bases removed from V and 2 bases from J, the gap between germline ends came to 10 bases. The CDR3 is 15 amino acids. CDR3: CASSYGQLGNQPQHF. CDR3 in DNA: TGTGCCAGCAGTTACGGGCAGCTTGGCAATCAGCCCCAGCATTTT.